This is a list of T cell receptor beta chains from one sample in a study of T cell repertoires in cytomegalovirus infection. These receptors' targets are unknown. TCRdb passed the reads through MiXCR, listing each CDR3 protein once. The table lists some 500,000 distinct CDR3 sequences, roughly 34% of them singletons. The sequencing here drew on cultured PBMCs, taken from culture after CMV antigen stimulation. These receptors came from a human donor in good health (CMV status not recorded). Some clones in this sample may be carry-over from other donors' samples. CDR3s include the opening cysteine and the closing phenylalanine or tryptophan. The order of the fields is J gene, V gene, clone size, D gene, CDR3 DNA, CDR3 protein. D genes are given only for firm matches. Only part of the rows carry a size: once, few, many, or a class if the clone is expanded.

J gene: TRBJ2-6; V gene: TRBV7-2; clone size: .; D gene: TRBD2; CDR3 DNA: TGTGCCAGCAGGCTTGGACTAGCGGGAGTGGCTGGGGCCAACGTCCTGACTTTC; CDR3 protein: CASRLGLAGVAGANVLTF
J gene: TRBJ2-5; V gene: TRBV12-3/TRBV12-4; clone size: .; D gene: TRBD2; CDR3 DNA: TGTGCCAGCAGATCGACTAGCGGAAAAGAGACCCAGTACTTC; CDR3 protein: CASRSTSGKETQYF
J gene: TRBJ2-1; V gene: TRBV19; clone size: few; D gene: .; CDR3 DNA: TGTGCCAGTAGTATAGACGCGGCTAGCGCACGATCCTACAATGAGCAGTTCTTC; CDR3 protein: CASSIDAASARSYNEQFF
J gene: TRBJ2-3; V gene: TRBV7-2; clone size: many; D gene: TRBD2; CDR3 DNA: TGTGCCAGCAGCTTAGGCGGCGGTAGCGGGAGCACAGATACGCAGTATTTT; CDR3 protein: CASSLGGGSGSTDTQYF
J gene: TRBJ2-7; V gene: TRBV6-2/TRBV6-3; clone size: few; D gene: .; CDR3 DNA: TGTGCCAGCAGCAGGCTTAACGCGGTCAGTTTCTACGAGCAGTACTTC; CDR3 protein: CASSRLNAVSFYEQYF
J gene: TRBJ1-5; V gene: TRBV2; clone size: few; D gene: .; CDR3 DNA: TGTGCCAGCAGTGAAGTATGGGATCAGCCCCAGCATTTT; CDR3 protein: CASSEVWDQPQHF
J gene: TRBJ1-2; V gene: TRBV20-1; clone size: .; D gene: .; CDR3 DNA: TGCAGTGCACCTGACAGGCGAGCTAACTATGGCTACACCTTC; CDR3 protein: CSAPDRRANYGYTF
J gene: TRBJ2-5; V gene: TRBV12-3/TRBV12-4; clone size: .; D gene: TRBD2; CDR3 DNA: TGTGCCAGCAGTCGGATAGCGGGAGCACAAAGAGGGACCCAGTACTTC; CDR3 protein: CASSRIAGAQRGTQYF
J gene: TRBJ2-7; V gene: TRBV29-1; clone size: .; D gene: TRBD2; CDR3 DNA: TGCAGCGTTGGGGAGCGGGAGGGGATGAGGAAGCAGTACTTC; CDR3 protein: CSVGEREGMRKQYF
J gene: TRBJ2-4; V gene: TRBV5-4; clone size: .; D gene: .; CDR3 DNA: TGTGCCAGCAGCCCCGTCACGGACAAAAACATTCAGTACTTC; CDR3 protein: CASSPVTDKNIQYF
J gene: TRBJ2-2; V gene: TRBV19; clone size: .; D gene: TRBD2; CDR3 DNA: TGTGCCAGTAGTCGTGGCGGGAGGATACTCTCAACCGAAGGGCTGTTTTTT; CDR3 protein: CASSRGGRILSTEGLFF
J gene: TRBJ1-5; V gene: TRBV12-3/TRBV12-4; clone size: few; D gene: .; CDR3 DNA: TGTGCCAGCAGTTTGGGACAAACCCCCCAGCATTTT; CDR3 protein: CASSLGQTPQHF
J gene: TRBJ1-1; V gene: TRBV12-5; clone size: few; D gene: .; CDR3 DNA: TGTGCTAGTGGAGGGACCGCCCGGGGGGCTTTCTTT; CDR3 protein: CASGGTARGAFF
J gene: TRBJ2-3; V gene: TRBV28; clone size: .; D gene: TRBD1; CDR3 DNA: TGTGCCAGCAGTCCACAGGGGGAGTTCCCAGATACGCAGTATTTT; CDR3 protein: CASSPQGEFPDTQYF
J gene: TRBJ2-2; V gene: TRBV11-2; clone size: .; D gene: .; CDR3 DNA: TGTGCCAGCAGCTTAAGTTCCCGGAACACCGGGGAGCTGTTTTTT; CDR3 protein: CASSLSSRNTGELFF
J gene: TRBJ1-2; V gene: TRBV20-1; clone size: .; D gene: TRBD1; CDR3 DNA: TGCAGTGCTAGAGGTCGACAGGGAGCTAACTATGGCTACACCTTC; CDR3 protein: CSARGRQGANYGYTF
J gene: TRBJ1-1; V gene: TRBV29-1; clone size: .; D gene: TRBD1; CDR3 DNA: TGCAGCGTCGCTCTGGGACAGAGGAACACTGAAGCTTTCTTT; CDR3 protein: CSVALGQRNTEAFF
J gene: TRBJ1-6; V gene: TRBV4-1; clone size: few; D gene: .; CDR3 DNA: TGCGCCAGCAGCCAAGATGCTGACAGTCAATCACCCCTCCACTTT; CDR3 protein: CASSQDADSQSPLHF
J gene: TRBJ2-2; V gene: TRBV6-6; clone size: once; D gene: .; CDR3 DNA: TGTGCCAGCAGCCTTCCTTTACAGGGCACCGGGGAGCTGTTTTTT; CDR3 protein: CASSLPLQGTGELFF
J gene: TRBJ1-1; V gene: TRBV27; clone size: .; D gene: .; CDR3 DNA: TGTGCCAGCAGTTCCTCCCAGGCACTGGTTAGATTACGAGCTTTCTTT; CDR3 protein: CASSSSQALVRLRAFF
J gene: TRBJ1-1; V gene: TRBV5-5; clone size: .; D gene: .; CDR3 DNA: TGTGCCAGCAGCTCATATCTTTCTGAAGCTTTCTTT; CDR3 protein: CASSSYLSEAFF
J gene: TRBJ2-2; V gene: TRBV7-7; clone size: few; D gene: .; CDR3 DNA: TGTGCCAGCAGTTCCGCCCAAGGGGGGACCGGGGAGCTGTTTTTT; CDR3 protein: CASSSAQGGTGELFF